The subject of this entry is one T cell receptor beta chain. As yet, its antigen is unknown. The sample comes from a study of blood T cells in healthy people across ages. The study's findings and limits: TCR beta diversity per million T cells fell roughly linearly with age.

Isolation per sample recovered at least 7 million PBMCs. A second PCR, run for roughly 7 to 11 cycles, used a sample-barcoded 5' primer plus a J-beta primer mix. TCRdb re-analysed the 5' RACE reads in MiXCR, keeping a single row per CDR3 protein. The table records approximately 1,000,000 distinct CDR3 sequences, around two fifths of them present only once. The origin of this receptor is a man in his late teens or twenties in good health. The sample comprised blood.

This CDR3 is CAISEAISNQPQHF. CDR3 DNA: TGTGCCATCAGTGAGGCGATTAGCAATCAGCCCCAGCATTTT. The chain is built from TRBV10-3 and TRBJ1-5, with D hard to call. Trimming removed 2 bases from V and 0 bases from J, with 5 bases in between. Germline CDR1 reads ENHRY; CDR2 reads SYGVKD. This CDR3 spans 14 amino acids.